Sequencing of this TCR beta chain was carried out in a study of cytomegalovirus exposure and HLA in healthy donors. As concerns this clone: Its antigen remains unidentified.

The V gene end was trimmed by 5 bases and the J gene end by 12 bases; junction bases not matched to a gene: 8. Looked up from germline, CDR1 is MNHEY and CDR2 is SMNVEV (reference sequence). CDR3 length: 12 amino acids. Study-wide points: A later analysis reported that several of the most significant clusters appeared to be linked to common viral pathogens, among them Epstein-Barr virus. Rare TCR sequences dominated, though some public TCRs recurred in many donors. More than 150 TCR beta chains were listed as cytomegalovirus-associated.

This PCR relied on a set of 60 Vbeta primers and 13 Jbeta primers. Authors' processing steps: Around 11 million shared chains were among the approximately 76 million unique TCR beta chains that a later analysis counted. This table comes from immunoSEQ multiplex PCR, and its TCRdb copy is limited to in-frame clones, with some not included. D and trimming come from the DNA, and the V and J calls and clone size come from that table. There are 76,000 or so clones in the sample; roughly 78% occur only once, and more than 2% lies in the top ten. Sequencing input: PBMCs. The chain joins TRBV27 to TRBJ2-3; 7 nucleotides match TRBD2. This clonotype was obtained from a man aged 30-40 years in good health and CMV-seronegative. CDR3 amino acids: CASSPPGLPQYF. As DNA, the CDR3 is TGTGCCAGCAGTCCCCCGGGACTACCCCAGTATTTT.